These 13 T cell receptor beta chains share one sample of origin, sequenced in a study of T cell responses to AZD1222 COVID-19 vaccine (TCRdb year 2021). The library was prepared using the immunoSEQ multiplex PCR assay. TCRdb stores this immuneACCESS table with in-frame sequences only. Part of the clones is absent; in the studies checked, under half of the shortfall reflects unresolved V genes, and no reason is known for the rest. The sample table holds some 110,000 clones, of which over 75% were seen once. About 8.7% of the sample rests with the top ten. The time point label corresponds to: baseline before first vaccination. The specimen was peripheral blood, collected on day 0 of AZD1222 vaccination. These receptors came from an adult in good health.

The rearrangement joins TRBV3-1 (or the pseudogene TRBV3-2) to TRBJ2-7; D call uncertain. Per the germline V gene, CDR1 is LGHDT and CDR2 is YNNKEL (reference sequence). CDR3 length: 11 amino acids. V was clipped by 2 bases and J by 3 bases, with 2 bases between them. DNA for the CDR3: TGTGCCAGCAGCCAACGCTACGAGCAGTACTTC. Translating gives CASSQRYEQYF.

The genes are TRBV9 and TRBJ1-1, with a possible D match to TRBD1 (5 bases). The CDR3 spans 14 residues. CDR1 is SGDLS, CDR2 YYNGEE, per germline. Trimming took 0 bases from V and 4 from J, leaving 10 bases between them. In nucleotides, the CDR3 is TGTGCCAGCAGCGTAGTCAGGGTGGGCACTGAAGCTTTCTTT. Protein: CASSVVRVGTEAFF.

This chain uses TRBV19 with TRBJ1-5; D is unresolved. Germline CDR1 is LNHDA and CDR2 is SQIVND (reference sequence). Trimming shortened V by 3 bases and J by 0 bases, and 12 bases separated the two germline ends. The CDR3 totals 16 residues. This CDR3 reads CASSMARGNSNQPQHF. CDR3 sequence (DNA): TGTGCCAGTAGTATGGCGCGGGGTAATAGCAATCAGCCCCAGCATTTT.

The chain has TRBV19 and TRBJ1-5; D not resolved. This CDR3 is 13 amino acids long. V dropped 4 bases and J dropped 5 bases, with 9 bases sitting between them. Germline values: CDR1 LNHDA, CDR2 SQIVND (reference sequence). This CDR3 reads CASSRRLDQPQHF. CDR3 nucleotides: TGTGCCAGTAGTAGACGGCTCGATCAGCCCCAGCATTTT.

This chain joins TRBV24-1 and TRBJ1-2; weak D call: TRBD1 (5 bases). Germline V gives CDR1 KGHDR, CDR2 SFDVKD. The CDR3 is made up of 14 amino acids. V dropped 4 bases and J dropped 7 bases, with 15 bases sitting between them. CDR3 nucleotides: TGTGCCACCAGTGAACCCGACAGACTGGGTGGCTACACCTTC. Amino acids: CATSEPDRLGGYTF.

The rearrangement uses TRBV7-2 and TRBJ2-1, with 9 positions matching TRBD1. J gave up 5 bases and V 3 bases, and 2 bases lay outside the gene matches. The CDR3 has 14 residues. Germline CDR1 SGHTA, CDR2 FQGNSA. The CDR3 loop reads CASSLTGGHNEQFF. The CDR3 DNA is TGTGCCAGCAGCTTGACAGGGGGGCACAATGAGCAGTTCTTC.

The chain combines TRBV5-4 with TRBJ1-2; 7 bases agree with TRBD1. The CDR3 length is 15 residues. V lost 1 base and J lost 0; bases outside the gene matches: 3. Germline-derived CDR1 and CDR2 are SGHNT and YYREEE (reference sequence). The CDR3 nucleotides are TGTGCCAGCAGCTTGCCAGGGGGGGCTAACTATGGCTACACCTTC. Translating gives CASSLPGGANYGYTF.

The chain joins TRBV5-6 to TRBJ2-7, with D possibly TRBD2 on 6 matching bases. This CDR3 has 18 amino acids. Trimming shortened V by 1 base and J by 3 bases, and 23 bases separated the two germline ends. Germline lookup yields CDR1 SGHDT and CDR2 YYEEEE. CDR3 region: CASSLMRIVGGSFYEQYF. The CDR3 bases are TGTGCCAGCAGCTTGATGAGAATAGTCGGGGGAAGCTTCTACGAGCAGTACTTC. The full variable domain, in which reference TRBV5-6 and TRBJ2-7 provide the parts outside the CDR3, is DAGVTQSPTHLIKTRGQQVTLRCSPKSGHDTVSWYQQALGQGPQFIFQYYEEEERQRGNFPDRFSGHQFPNYSSELNVNALLLGDSALYLCASSLMRIVGGSFYEQYFGPGTRLTVT.

This clone was recorded a few times. This chain connects TRBV11-2 to TRBJ2-7; D possibly uses TRBD1 or TRBD2 (5 bases each). The V end was cut by 1 base, the J end by 3 bases, with 7 bases between. Germline V gene lookup returns CDR1 SGHAT and CDR2 FQNNGV. The CDR3 contains 13 residues. CDR3 in amino acids: CASSLGDGYEQYF. In DNA, the CDR3 is TGTGCCAGCAGCTTAGGGGACGGCTACGAGCAGTACTTC.

This chain links TRBV23-1 with TRBJ2-1; either TRBD1 or TRBD2 may fit D (5 bases each). TRBV23-1 is an ORF, with its function uncertain. V was clipped by 8 bases and J by 9 bases, with 20 bases between them. The length of the CDR3 is 14 residues. The DNA of the CDR3 is TGCGCCAGCCGTGTCCGGGACGTAGGGATTGAGCAGTTCTTC. This codes for CASRVRDVGIEQFF.

This chain connects TRBV6-2 or TRBV6-3 to TRBJ2-7; 7 positions match TRBD2. V lost 6 bases to trimming and J lost 7 bases; unmatched junction nucleotides: 12. In germline, CDR1 is MNHEY, CDR2 SVGEGT. This CDR3 contains 14 residues. CDR3 loop: CASSPIRHGREQYF. DNA of the CDR3: TGTGCCAGCAGCCCCATCCGACACGGGAGGGAGCAGTACTTC.

The CDR3 nucleotides read TGCGCCAGCAGCCGAAGCGGGGCAGCTCACCTTGGCTACACCTTC. It translates to CASSRSGAAHLGYTF. The rearrangement joins TRBV5-1 to TRBJ1-2, with D perhaps TRBD1 (5 bases). Germline CDR1 and CDR2: SGHRS and YFSETQ. Trimming shortened V by 4 bases and J by 7 bases, and 20 bases separated the two germline ends. This CDR3 spans 15 amino acids.

The chain joins TRBV2 to TRBJ2-3; TRBD2 might be the D (5 bases). Germline V CDR1 and CDR2: SNHLY, FYNNEI. CDR3 length equals 11 residues. V lost 10 bases, J lost 6 bases, and 11 bases lay in between. The CDR3 region is CATGIRDTQYF. CDR3 bases: TGTGCCACCGGGATTAGGGATACGCAGTATTTT.